One T cell receptor (beta chain) is described in this entry. The target antigen is unknown. The protocol attached unique molecular identifiers to individual cDNA molecules. MiXCR, applied by TCRdb to the 5' RACE reads, yields one record per CDR3 protein. The table has 75,000 to 80,000 distinct CDR3 sequences, approximately 10% seen once; the top ten hold about 12%. Deletions cut 7 bases from V and 5 bases from J, with 15 bases between. Germline V gene sequence: CDR1 SQVTM, CDR2 ANQGSEA. The CDR3 has 12 residues. The entry originates in a study of early T cells in non-severe SARS-CoV-2 infection. Study background: Sequencing used unsorted whole-blood bulk RNA, so chains lack pairing. Points from the study as a whole: Reliance on VDJdb matching favored anti-spike CD8 responses; private and CD4 specificities were missed.

V usage is TRBV29-1 and J usage is TRBJ2-7; D call uncertain. The source of this sequence is an adult who was a healthcare worker with PCR-confirmed SARS-CoV-2 infection or an uninfected control (not recorded which). The sample was whole blood, taken at baseline. The CDR3 sequence is CSARARGDEQYF. The DNA of the CDR3 is TGCAGCGCCCGGGCCCGTGGGGACGAGCAGTACTTC.